The 16 T cell receptor beta chains below were found in one sample sequenced in a study of neoadjuvant nivolumab and ipilimumab in lung cancer. Only in-frame clones appear in the TCRdb table, and some are missing; sequencing was by immunoSEQ multiplex PCR. The data hold fewer than 4,500 clones, with roughly four fifths observed a single time. Sequences were derived from adjacent normal lung tissue, sampled after neoadjuvant nivolumab, alone or with ipilimumab, at or shortly before surgery. The receptors stem from an adult with non-small cell lung cancer.

The chain has TRBV29-1 and TRBJ2-5; 7 nucleotides line up with TRBD1. The CDR3 sequence is 13 residues long. CDR1 is SQVTM, CDR2 ANQGSEA, per germline. The junction had 6 bases not matched to a gene; V was cut back by 3 bases and J by 5 bases. This chain's CDR3 is CSVEVPGGETQYF. The CDR3 DNA is TGCAGCGTTGAGGTCCCAGGGGGTGAGACCCAGTACTTC.

The CDR3 spells CSVEAGRLNTEAFF. In DNA form, the CDR3 reads TGCAGCGTTGAAGCGGGGCGGTTGAACACTGAAGCTTTCTTT. The chain links TRBV29-1 to TRBJ1-1, with D perhaps TRBD1 (5 bases). This CDR3 spans 14 amino acids. V gave up 1 base and J gave up 0 bases, with 9 bases separating them. Germline CDR1 is SQVTM and CDR2 is ANQGSEA.

This clone has only a few counts. V and J are TRBV5-6 and TRBJ2-3; 8 nucleotides align to TRBD2. The CDR3 has 18 residues. Germline assignment: CDR1 SGHDT and CDR2 YYEEEE. V trimming: 1 base; J trimming: 3 bases; junction bases outside the gene matches: 13. The CDR3 DNA sequence: TGTGCCAGCAGCTTGTGGTTGCGGAGCGGGGGACGGACAGATACGCAGTATTTT. Protein: CASSLWLRSGGRTDTQYF.

The chain couples TRBV5-4 to TRBJ2-3, with 12 bases aligning to TRBD2. The CDR3 runs 17 residues. J was trimmed by 2 bases and V by 4 bases; bases with no gene match: 8. From germline, CDR1 is SGHNT and CDR2 YYREEE (reference sequence). The CDR3 coding sequence is TGTGCCAGCAGCCCTTCTAGCGGGGGGGCTATCACAGATACGCAGTATTTT. It is translated as CASSPSSGGAITDTQYF.

V usage is TRBV28 and J usage is TRBJ1-2; 10 bases map to TRBD1. This CDR3 region has 16 residues. Trimming cost V 5 bases and J 7 bases; bases outside gene matches: 13. Germline CDR1 reads MDHEN; CDR2 reads SYDVKM. The CDR3 reads CASSISTGGGISGYTF. The CDR3 nucleotides read TGTGCCAGCAGTATTTCGACAGGGGGCGGGATTAGTGGCTACACCTTC.

CDR3 sequence reads: CASSQIGETQYF. The CDR3 DNA reads TGTGCCAGCAGCCAAATCGGGGAGACCCAGTACTTC. The chain recombines TRBV14 with TRBJ2-5, with D unclear. CDR1 and CDR2 (germline): SGHDN, FVKESK. Trimming pared 2 bases from V and 5 bases from J, leaving 6 bases between. The CDR3 has 12 residues.

CDR3 residues: CASSPGQPNTEAFF. As DNA, the CDR3 is TGTGCCAGCAGCCCCGGACAACCGAACACTGAAGCTTTCTTT. The V and J genes are TRBV13 and TRBJ1-1; D perhaps matches TRBD1 (5 bases). Trimming cost V 5 bases and J 1 base, with 11 bases left between them. This CDR3 has 14 residues. CDR1 and CDR2 (germline): PRHDT, FYEKMQ (reference sequence). Together with reference TRBV13 and TRBJ1-1, the CDR3 gives the full variable domain: AAGVIQSPRHLIKEKRETATLKCYPIPRHDTVYWYQQGPGQDPQFLISFYEKMQSDKGSIPDRFSAQQFSDYHSELNMSSLELGDSALYFCASSPGQPNTEAFFGQGTRLTVV.

The rearrangement joins TRBV5-4 to TRBJ1-2; D not resolved. Germline-derived CDR1 and CDR2 are SGHNT and YYREEE (reference sequence). The ends were cut back, 3 bases at V and 2 bases at J, with 11 bases in the middle. This CDR3 spans 14 amino acids. The CDR3 nucleotides are TGTGCCAGCAGCTCACGAGACGGGAACTATGGCTACACCTTC. Protein: CASSSRDGNYGYTF.

CDR3 in amino acids: CASSPPDHYYGYTF. The DNA of the CDR3 is TGTGCCAGCTCACCACCGGACCATTACTATGGCTACACCTTC. The chain links TRBV18 to TRBJ1-2, with D unclear. The CDR3 consists of 14 residues. V was shortened by 0 bases and J by 3 bases, with 8 bases between the two germline ends. Germline CDR1 and CDR2: KGHSH and LQKENI.

This clone has a handful of counts. CDR3 sequence (DNA): TGTGCCAGCAGTCCCCCATTGGCCAGGGGTGAAGCTTTCTTT. It translates to CASSPPLARGEAFF. V usage is TRBV27 and J usage is TRBJ1-1, with D maybe TRBD1 (6 bases). This CDR3 comprises 14 residues. V shed 5 bases and J shed 7 bases, with 17 bases lying between them. Germline V gene data show CDR1 as MNHEY and CDR2 as SMNVEV (reference sequence).

The DNA for the CDR3 is TGTGCCAGCAGCCACAGGGGGACCTACAATGAGCAGTTCTTC. Amino acids: CASSHRGTYNEQFF. The V and J genes are TRBV7-9 and TRBJ2-1; TRBD1 agrees at 8 bases. With V trimmed by 5 bases and J by 2 bases, 2 bases remained unmatched. Germline CDR1 SEHNR, CDR2 FQNEAQ (reference sequence). The CDR3 is 14 residues long. Full variable domain (rest looked up from reference TRBV7-9 and TRBJ2-1): DTGVSQNPRHKITKRGQNVTFRCDPISEHNRLYWYRQTLGQGPEFLTYFQNEAQLEKSRLLSDRFSAERPKGSFSTLEIQRTEQGDSAMYLCASSHRGTYNEQFFGPGTRLTVL.

The chain combines TRBV7-2 with TRBJ2-5; D might be TRBD2 (6 bases). Per germline, CDR1 SGHTA and CDR2 FQGNSA. The CDR3 length is 14 residues. V was pared by 5 bases and J by 4 bases, with 14 bases between. The CDR3 loop reads CASSPTAGRETQYF. The DNA for the CDR3 is TGTGCCAGCAGCCCCACCGCGGGGAGAGAGACCCAGTACTTC.

This clone was seen a few times. The gene calls are TRBV7-2 and TRBJ2-3; tentative D call: TRBD1 (6 bases). The germline V and J ends were trimmed by 1 base and 2 bases, with 10 bases remaining between them. Germline V gene sequence: CDR1 SGHTA, CDR2 FQGNSA. The CDR3 spans 15 residues. The CDR3 region has the DNA TGTGCCAGCAGCTTAGATCAGGGGCACACAGATACGCAGTATTTT. Its translation is CASSLDQGHTDTQYF.

V gene TRBV11-2 combines with J gene TRBJ1-2; D might be TRBD1 (5 bases). The length of the CDR3 is 13 residues. Per germline, CDR1 SGHAT and CDR2 FQNNGV. Between the trimmed V and J ends, which lost 5 bases and 6 bases, there was a span of 13 bases. The CDR3, as DNA: TGTGCCAGCAGCCTAGTTCTAGGGGATGGCTACACCTTC. Protein product: CASSLVLGDGYTF.

There are a few counts of this clone. The genes are TRBV7-2 and TRBJ2-3; D not resolved. Deletions cut 5 bases from V and 6 bases from J, with 6 bases between. This CDR3 region has 11 residues. Germline V CDR1 and CDR2: SGHTA, FQGNSA. The CDR3 sequence is CASSPWDTQYF. The CDR3 DNA reads as TGTGCCAGCAGCCCTTGGGATACGCAGTATTTT.

V and J are TRBV2 and TRBJ2-1, with 8 bases fitting TRBD2. With 7 bases clipped from V and 5 bases from J, the junction kept 10 bases outside the gene matches. This CDR3 region has 15 residues. Germline V gene sequence: CDR1 SNHLY, CDR2 FYNNEI. This CDR3 is CASTGTGGANNEQFF. The DNA for the CDR3 is TGTGCCAGCACCGGGACCGGGGGGGCAAACAATGAGCAGTTCTTC.